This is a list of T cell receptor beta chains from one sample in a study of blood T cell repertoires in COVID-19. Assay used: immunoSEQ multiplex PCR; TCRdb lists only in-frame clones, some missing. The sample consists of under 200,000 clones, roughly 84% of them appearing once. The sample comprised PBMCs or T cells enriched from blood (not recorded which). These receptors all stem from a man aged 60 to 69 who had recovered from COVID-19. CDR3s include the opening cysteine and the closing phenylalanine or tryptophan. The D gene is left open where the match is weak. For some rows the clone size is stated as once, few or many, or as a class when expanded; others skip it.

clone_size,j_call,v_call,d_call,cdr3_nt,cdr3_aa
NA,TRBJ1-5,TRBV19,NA,TGTGCCAGTAGTATAGGAGTCCAGGGCCAGCCCCAGCATTTT,CASSIGVQGQPQHF
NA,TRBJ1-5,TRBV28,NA,TGTGCCAGCAGTTTAAATTCGGGTAATCAGCCCCAGCATTTT,CASSLNSGNQPQHF
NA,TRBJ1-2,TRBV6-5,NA,TGTGCCAGCACGGGAGGGTTAACGAAAGGCTACACCTTC,CASTGGLTKGYTF
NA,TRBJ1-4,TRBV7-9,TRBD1,TGTGCCAGCAGCCCGCCGGGACAGGTGGGTGAAAAACTGTTTTTT,CASSPPGQVGEKLFF
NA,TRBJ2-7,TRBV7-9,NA,TGTGCCAGCAGCTTACGGGATCTCCACTACGAGCAGTACTTC,CASSLRDLHYEQYF
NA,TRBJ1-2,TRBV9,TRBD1,TGTGCCAGCAGCGCTGGACAGGGGGAAGGCTACACCTTC,CASSAGQGEGYTF
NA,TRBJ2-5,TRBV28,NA,TGTGCCAGCAAACAACCTGCCAGCGGCCAAGAGACCCAGTACTTC,CASKQPASGQETQYF
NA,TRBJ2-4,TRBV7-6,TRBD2,TGTGCCAGCAGCTCCGAAGCGGGGGTAAACATTCAGTACTTC,CASSSEAGVNIQYF
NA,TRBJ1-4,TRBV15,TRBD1,TGTGCCACCAGCAGAGAGACAGGGCTGAATGAAAAACTGTTTTTT,CATSRETGLNEKLFF
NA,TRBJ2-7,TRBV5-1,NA,TGCGCCAGCAGCCTTCAAGGTAATCCCAGGGACTCCTACGAGCAGTACTTC,CASSLQGNPRDSYEQYF
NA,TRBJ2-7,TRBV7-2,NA,TGTGCCAGCAGCTCCTTGGACTGGGGCTCCTACGAGCAGTACTTC,CASSSLDWGSYEQYF
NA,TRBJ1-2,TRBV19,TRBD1,TGTGCCACCGCCGACAGGGGCTATGGCTACACCTTC,CATADRGYGYTF
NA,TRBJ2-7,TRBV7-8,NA,TGTGCCAGCAGTTCAGGGGGGAACTACGAGCAGTACTTC,CASSSGGNYEQYF
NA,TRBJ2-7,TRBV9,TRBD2,TGTGCCAGCAGCGTAGGTGCGGGAGGGATCCACGAGCAGTACTTC,CASSVGAGGIHEQYF
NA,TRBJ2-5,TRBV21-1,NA,TGTGCCAGCAGCAAAGGGAGGAAATCTAGCGGGGGGCGGGGGTGGAGAGAGACCCAGTACTTC,CASSKGRKSSGGRGWRETQYF
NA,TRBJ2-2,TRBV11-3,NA,TGTGCCAGCAGCCCTACCCCGCTAAACACCGGGGAGCTGTTTTTT,CASSPTPLNTGELFF
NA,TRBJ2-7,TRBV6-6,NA,TGTGCCAGCAGTTACTCCTCGAGCAGCGCCTACGAGCAGTACTTC,CASSYSSSSAYEQYF
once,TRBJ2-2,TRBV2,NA,TGTGCCAGCATGGGCAGCTTGAACACCGGGGAGCTGTTTTTT,CASMGSLNTGELFF
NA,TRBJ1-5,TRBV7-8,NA,TGTGCCAGCAGCTTAGGTGGCAGGGTGGGCAATCAGCCCCAGCATTTT,CASSLGGRVGNQPQHF
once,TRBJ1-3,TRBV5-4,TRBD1,TGTGCCAGCAGCTCTGGACAGGGATCTGGAAACACCATATATTTT,CASSSGQGSGNTIYF
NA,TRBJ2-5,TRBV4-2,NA,TGTGCCAGCAGCCAAGATTGGATTCCGTCTGTGCGAGGGCGAGAGACCCAGTACTTC,CASSQDWIPSVRGRETQYF
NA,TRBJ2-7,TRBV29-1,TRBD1,TGCAGCGTAAGACAGGGGGCTGGAGAGCAGTACTTC,CSVRQGAGEQYF
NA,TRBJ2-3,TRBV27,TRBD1,TGTGCCAGCAGCCCACAGGGGGGCCCTAGCACAGATACGCAGTATTTT,CASSPQGGPSTDTQYF
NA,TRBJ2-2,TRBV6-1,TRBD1,TGTGCCAGCAGTGATACCACCCATTTTGGGACAGACACCGGGGAGCTGTTTTTT,CASSDTTHFGTDTGELFF
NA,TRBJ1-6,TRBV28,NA,TGTGCCAGCAGTTTGGCGGGTACTAATAATTCACCCCTCCACTTT,CASSLAGTNNSPLHF
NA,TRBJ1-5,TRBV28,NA,TGTGCCAGCAGTACTGGTAGTGATAGCAATCAGCCCCAGCATTTT,CASSTGSDSNQPQHF
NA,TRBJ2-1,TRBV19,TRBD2,TGTGCCAGTAGTATAGAGGCTAGCGGGAGCATCTACAATGAGCAGTTCTTC,CASSIEASGSIYNEQFF
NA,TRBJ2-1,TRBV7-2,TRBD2,TGTGCCAGCAGCATACCGGGACTAGCGCAAAATGAGCAGTTCTTC,CASSIPGLAQNEQFF
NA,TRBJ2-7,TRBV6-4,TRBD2,TGTGCCAGCAGTGATCTTGCGGGAGACGAGCAGTACTTC,CASSDLAGDEQYF
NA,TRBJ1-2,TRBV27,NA,TGTGCCAGCAGTTTAAGGTGGCAGGGGTTTTCCTATGGCTACACCTTC,CASSLRWQGFSYGYTF
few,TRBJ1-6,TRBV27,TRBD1,TGTGCCAGCAGAACGGGACAGGGACGGTCACCCCTCCACTTT,CASRTGQGRSPLHF
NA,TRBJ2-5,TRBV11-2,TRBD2,TGTGCCAGCCATCCTCTAGCGGGAGTTGGGGAGACCCAGTACTTC,CASHPLAGVGETQYF
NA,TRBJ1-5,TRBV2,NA,TGTGCCAGCCAGGTCGGGCAGGGGCCGTATAGCAATCAGCCCCAGCATTTT,CASQVGQGPYSNQPQHF
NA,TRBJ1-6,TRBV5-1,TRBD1,TGCGCCAGCAGCGGGACAGGGGGCAATTCACCCCTCCACTTT,CASSGTGGNSPLHF
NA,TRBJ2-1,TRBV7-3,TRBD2,TGTGCCAGCAGCGCCCAGACTAGCGGGGCAAACAATGAGCAGTTCTTC,CASSAQTSGANNEQFF
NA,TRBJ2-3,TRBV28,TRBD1,TGTGCCAGCAGTTCAGACAGGGGGCGGACAGATACGCAGTATTTT,CASSSDRGRTDTQYF
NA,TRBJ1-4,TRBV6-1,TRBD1,TGTGCCAGCCGTGGGACAGGGGGCCTTAGTTCCATCGTAGCTAATGAAAAACTGTTTTTT,CASRGTGGLSSIVANEKLFF
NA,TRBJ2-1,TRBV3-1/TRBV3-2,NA,TGTGCCAGCAGCCAAGATTCGGTCTACGAGCAGTTCTTC,CASSQDSVYEQFF
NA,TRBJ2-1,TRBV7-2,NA,TGTGCCAGCAGCCCTGGGACGATGGAGGGCGAGCAGTTCTTC,CASSPGTMEGEQFF
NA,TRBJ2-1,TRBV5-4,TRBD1,TGTGCCAGCAGCTTGGGGGACAGGGGGGATGAGCAGTTCTTC,CASSLGDRGDEQFF
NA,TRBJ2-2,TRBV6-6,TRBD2,TGTGCCAGCAGTTCTAGCGGGAGGAACACCGGGGAGCTGTTTTTT,CASSSSGRNTGELFF
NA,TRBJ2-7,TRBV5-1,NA,TGCGCCAGCAGCTTATCATCCTACGAGCAGTACTTC,CASSLSSYEQYF
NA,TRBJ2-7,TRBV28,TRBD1,TGTGCCAGCAGTTTAGCGCAGGGGGTTTTAATCTACGAGCAGTACTTC,CASSLAQGVLIYEQYF
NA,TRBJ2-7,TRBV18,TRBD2,TGTGCCAGCTCACCCTATAGCGGGGCGGCCTACGAGCAGTACTTC,CASSPYSGAAYEQYF